This T cell receptor beta chain comes out of a study of blood T cell repertoires in COVID-19. Germline CDR1 is SGHNT and CDR2 is YYREEE (reference sequence). The V and J ends lost 3 bases and 4 bases respectively, with 14 bases between them. The CDR3 length is 16 residues. Recovery meant two consecutive negative NP/OP PCR tests, professional clearance, or resolved symptoms. How the authors handled the data: Counts of nucleated cells, estimated from reference gene primer amplification, were obtained. Using immunoSEQ multiplex PCR, the repertoire was profiled, and TCRdb retains in-frame clones only, with some absent. The V and J calls and clone size were taken over from that table, and D and trimming were inferred from the DNA. The sample shows 350,000 to 400,000 clones, 85% to 90% of them seen only once.

The receptor was isolated from a man in his late teens or twenties who had recovered from COVID-19. The specimen sequenced was PBMCs or T cells enriched from blood (not recorded which). The chain uses TRBV5-4 and TRBJ2-6; unclear D gene. CDR3 residues: CASSSVSLQGANVLTF. The CDR3 DNA reads TGTGCCAGCAGCTCCGTATCCCTACAGGGGGCCAACGTCCTGACTTTC.